Presented here are 5 T cell receptor beta chains from one specimen sequenced in a study of breast tumors, draining lymph nodes, adjacent tissues. TCRdb passed the multiplex PCR reads through MiXCR, listing each CDR3 protein once. The data hold approximately 130,000 distinct CDR3 sequences, with 21% observed a single time. The lymph nodes were axillary draining lymph nodes from breast cancer patients. Sequencing was done on a sample of axillary lymph node tissue. Source of these receptors: a female donor with breast cancer. Some clones in this sample may be carry-over from other donors' samples.

This clonotype was observed many times. V is TRBV3-1 and J is TRBJ1-6, with D perhaps matching TRBD1 (5 bases). Between the trimmed V and J ends, which lost 5 bases and 7 bases, there was a span of 6 bases. Germline CDR1 is LGHDT and CDR2 is YNNKEL (reference sequence). This CDR3 comprises 12 residues. CDR3 in amino acids: CASSGGNSPLHF. CDR3 DNA: TGTGCCAGCAGCGGGGGGAATTCACCCCTCCACTTT.

Points on this clonotype: This sequence may be a read error, since a much larger clone differs from it by one base. This chain uses TRBV5-1 with TRBJ1-2; D perhaps matches TRBD1 (5 bases). Germline V gives CDR1 SGHRS, CDR2 YFSETQ. Trimming removed 0 bases from V and 1 base from J, with 10 bases in between. There are 15 residues in the CDR3. CDR3: CASSLGEGDNYGYTF. Written as DNA, the CDR3 is TGCGCCAGCAGCTTGGGTGAAGGGGATAACTATGGCTACACCTTC.

This clonotype was seen ten or more times. The rearrangement uses TRBV2 and TRBJ2-5, with 13 positions matching TRBD2. V shed 6 bases and J 5 bases; nucleotides not matched to a gene: 6. CDR1 is SNHLY and CDR2 is FYNNEI in the germline V gene. The CDR3 runs 15 residues. The CDR3 DNA is TGTGCCAGCAGCGGACTAGCGGGAGTCCTGGAGACCCAGTACTTC. Translating gives CASSGLAGVLETQYF.

Notes on this clonotype: A read error may explain this, as a much larger clone is one base away. The CDR3 does not close with the conserved phenylalanine or tryptophan, likely indicating a read error. The chain employs TRBV27 and TRBJ2-1; D is unclear. CDR3 size: 13 residues. Germline CDR1 is MNHEY and CDR2 is SMNVEV (reference sequence). Trimming took 5 bases from V and 9 from J, leaving 14 bases between them. CDR3 amino acids: CASSTGRLSEQFS. The CDR3 DNA reads TGTGCCAGCAGTACTGGGCGGCTCAGTGAGCAGTTCTCC.

This clonotype was observed at least ten times. CDR3: CASSPYGDRGEKLFF. In DNA form, the CDR3 reads TGTGCCAGCAGCCCCTATGGGGACAGGGGCGAAAAACTGTTTTTT. This chain connects TRBV9 to TRBJ1-4; 10 bases match TRBD1. V was clipped by 4 bases and J by 8 bases; unmatched bases: 8. CDR1 SGDLS and CDR2 YYNGEE come from the germline V gene. The CDR3 runs to 15 residues.